The clone carrying this T cell receptor beta chain was counted once. This sample stems from a study of cytomegalovirus exposure and HLA in healthy donors. PCR involved 60 Vbeta and 13 Jbeta primers. Per the authors' pipeline: Later, tens of millions of unique TCR beta chains were counted in an analysis, and some 10 million of them were shared. TCRdb's copy holds only in-frame clones and misses some; the assay was immunoSEQ multiplex PCR. That table is the source of V, J and clone size, and D and trimming were worked out from the DNA. The sample yields fewer than 200,000 clones, 71% seen once. Germline CDR1 and CDR2: MNHEY and SVGAGI. The CDR3 is 14 amino acids. V was clipped by 5 bases and J by 4 bases; unmatched bases: 6.

The chain combines TRBV6-5 with TRBJ2-5, with 8 bases matching TRBD1. The sequence was obtained from a woman between 25 and 40 years old in good health and CMV-seronegative. Sequences were obtained from PBMCs. CDR3 amino acids: CASSRTGMGETQYF. Written as DNA, the CDR3 is TGTGCCAGCAGTAGGACAGGGATGGGAGAGACCCAGTACTTC.